This T cell receptor (beta chain) was identified in a study of blood T cell repertoires in COVID-19. Sequencing used immunoSEQ multiplex PCR; TCRdb keeps in-frame clones, though not all of them. Here the sample spans 300,000 to 350,000 clones, around 90% being singletons. Trimming took 5 bases from V and 8 from J, leaving 22 bases between them. CDR3 length: 16 residues. The V gene's germline CDR1 is SGHTA and CDR2 FQGTGA. The rearrangement uses TRBV7-3 and TRBJ2-1; D possibly corresponds to TRBD2 (6 bases). Sequenced: peripheral blood. The receptor was derived from a young woman with COVID-19, enrolled during active disease. This CDR3 reads CASSPNPTRLIDEQFF. The CDR3 nucleotides read TGTGCCAGCAGCCCGAACCCGACTAGGTTAATTGATGAGCAGTTCTTC.